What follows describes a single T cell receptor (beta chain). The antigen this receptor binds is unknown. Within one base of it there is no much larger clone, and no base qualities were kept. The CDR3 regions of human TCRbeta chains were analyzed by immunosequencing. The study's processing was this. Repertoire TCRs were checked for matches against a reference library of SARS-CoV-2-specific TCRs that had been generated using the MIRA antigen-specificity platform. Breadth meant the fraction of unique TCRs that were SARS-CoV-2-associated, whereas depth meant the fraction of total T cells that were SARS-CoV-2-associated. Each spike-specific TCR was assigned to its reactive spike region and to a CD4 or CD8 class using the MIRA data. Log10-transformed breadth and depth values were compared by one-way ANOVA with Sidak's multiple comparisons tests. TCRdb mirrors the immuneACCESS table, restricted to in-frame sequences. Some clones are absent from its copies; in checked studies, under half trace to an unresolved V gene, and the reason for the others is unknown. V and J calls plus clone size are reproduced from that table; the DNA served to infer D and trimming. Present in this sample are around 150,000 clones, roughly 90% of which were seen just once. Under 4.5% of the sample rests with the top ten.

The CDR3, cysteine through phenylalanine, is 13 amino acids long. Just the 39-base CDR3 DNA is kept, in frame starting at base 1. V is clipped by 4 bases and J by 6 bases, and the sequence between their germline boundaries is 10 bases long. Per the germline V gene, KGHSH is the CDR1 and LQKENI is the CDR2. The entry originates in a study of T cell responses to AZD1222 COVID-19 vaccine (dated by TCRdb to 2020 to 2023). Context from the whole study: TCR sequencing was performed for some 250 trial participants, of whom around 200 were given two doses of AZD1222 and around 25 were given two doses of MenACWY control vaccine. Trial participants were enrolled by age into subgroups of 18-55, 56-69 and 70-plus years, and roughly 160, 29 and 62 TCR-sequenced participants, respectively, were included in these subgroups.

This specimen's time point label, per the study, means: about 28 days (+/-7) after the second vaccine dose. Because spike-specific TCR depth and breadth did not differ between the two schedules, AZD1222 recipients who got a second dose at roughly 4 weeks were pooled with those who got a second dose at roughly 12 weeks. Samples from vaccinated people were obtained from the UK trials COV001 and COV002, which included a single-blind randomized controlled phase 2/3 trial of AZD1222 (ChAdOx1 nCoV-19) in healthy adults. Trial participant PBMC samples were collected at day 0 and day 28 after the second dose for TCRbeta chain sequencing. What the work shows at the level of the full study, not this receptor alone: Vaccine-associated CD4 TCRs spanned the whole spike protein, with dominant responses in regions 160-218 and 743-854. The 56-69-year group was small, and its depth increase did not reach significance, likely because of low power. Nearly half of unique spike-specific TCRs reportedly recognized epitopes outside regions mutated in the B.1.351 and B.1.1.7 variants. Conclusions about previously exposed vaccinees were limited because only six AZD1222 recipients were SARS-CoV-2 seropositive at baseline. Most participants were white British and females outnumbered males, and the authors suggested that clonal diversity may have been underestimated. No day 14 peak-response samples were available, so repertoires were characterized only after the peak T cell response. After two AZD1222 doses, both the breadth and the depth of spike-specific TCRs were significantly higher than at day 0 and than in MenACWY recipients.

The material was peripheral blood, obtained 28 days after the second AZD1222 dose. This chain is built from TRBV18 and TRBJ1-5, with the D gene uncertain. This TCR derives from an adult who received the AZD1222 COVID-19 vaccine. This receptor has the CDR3 CASSLEFFQPQHF. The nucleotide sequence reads TGTGCCAGCTCACTTGAATTTTTTCAGCCCCAGCATTTT.